The clone carrying this TCR beta chain has more than one count but fewer than ten. The antigen remains unidentified. The data were taken from a study of T cells after yellow fever vaccination. Germline V gene lookup returns CDR1 LGHNA and CDR2 YSLEER. The CDR3 has 16 residues. Trimming shortened V by 0 bases and J by 0 bases, and 8 bases separated the two germline ends. Template switching with 5'RACE generated the TCR cDNA and added a universal primer site and UMIs. TCRdb ran MiXCR on the 5' RACE reads and lists one entry per CDR3 protein. This table has a few hundred thousand distinct CDR3 sequences, over 10% appearing once. Regarding the study as a whole: Relatively few clonotypes were ones that appeared in both CD4 and CD8 compartments.

The V gene is TRBV4-3, the J gene TRBJ1-4; D not resolved. The sequencing used CD4+ T cells sorted from PBMCs, collected 45 days after the yellow fever booster vaccination. The source is a young man who received the YFV17D yellow fever vaccine. The CDR3 region has the DNA TGCGCCAGCAGCCAAGAGGGGTCAGCAACTAATGAAAAACTGTTTTTT. It is translated as CASSQEGSATNEKLFF.